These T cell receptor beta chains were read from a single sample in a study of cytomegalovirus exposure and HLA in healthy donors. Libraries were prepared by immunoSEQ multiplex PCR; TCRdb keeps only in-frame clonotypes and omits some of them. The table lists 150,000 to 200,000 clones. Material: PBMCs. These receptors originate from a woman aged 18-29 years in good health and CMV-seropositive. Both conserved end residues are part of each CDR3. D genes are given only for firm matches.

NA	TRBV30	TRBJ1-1	CAWSRTLRNTEAFF	TGTGCCTGGAGCAGGACTCTTAGGAACACTGAAGCTTTCTTT
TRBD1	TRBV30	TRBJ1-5	CAWSVQGFGNQPQHF	TGTGCCTGGAGTGTACAGGGGTTTGGCAATCAGCCCCAGCATTTT
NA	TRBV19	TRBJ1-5	CASSIYSGGDNQPQHF	TGTGCCAGTAGTATATATTCCGGGGGGGACAATCAGCCCCAGCATTTT
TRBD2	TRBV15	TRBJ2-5	CATSRVVSGGVKVETQYF	TGTGCCACCAGCAGAGTTGTTAGCGGGGGGGTTAAAGTAGAGACCCAGTACTTC
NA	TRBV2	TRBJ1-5	CASSERQGNQPQHF	TGTGCCAGCAGTGAAAGGCAGGGCAATCAGCCCCAGCATTTT
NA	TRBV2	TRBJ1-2	CASSQGGGYGYTF	TGTGCCAGCAGCCAGGGAGGGGGCTATGGCTACACCTTC
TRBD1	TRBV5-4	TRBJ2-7	CASSPPGTGHYEQYF	TGTGCCAGCAGCCCACCCGGGACAGGGCACTACGAGCAGTACTTC
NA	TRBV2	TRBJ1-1	CASRRNPGGTEAFF	TGTGCCAGCAGAAGGAACCCCGGGGGCACTGAAGCTTTCTTT
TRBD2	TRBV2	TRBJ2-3	CASSDLSGGGTDTQYF	TGTGCCAGCAGCGACCTTAGCGGGGGAGGCACAGATACGCAGTATTTT
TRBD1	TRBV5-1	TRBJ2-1	CASNPGQGIYNEQFF	TGCGCCAGCAACCCGGGACAGGGGATTTACAATGAGCAGTTCTTC
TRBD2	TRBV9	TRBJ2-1	CASSGRTSGSLIDEQFF	TGTGCCAGCAGCGGACGGACTAGCGGGAGTCTCATAGATGAGCAGTTCTTC
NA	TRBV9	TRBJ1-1	CASSDMNTEAFF	TGTGCCAGCAGCGACATGAACACTGAAGCTTTCTTT
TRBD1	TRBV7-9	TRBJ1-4	CASSPRTGLGEKLFF	TGTGCCAGCAGCCCTCGGACAGGGTTAGGGGAAAAACTGTTTTTT
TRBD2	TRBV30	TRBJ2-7	CAWVAGGLAYEQYF	TGTGCCTGGGTCGCCGGTGGACTAGCCTACGAGCAGTACTTC
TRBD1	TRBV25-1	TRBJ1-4	CASSDGTGNKKLFF	TGTGCCAGCAGTGATGGGACAGGGAATAAAAAACTGTTTTTT
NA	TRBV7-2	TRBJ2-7	CASSSRTVYEQYF	TGTGCCAGCAGCTCGCGGACAGTCTACGAGCAGTACTTC
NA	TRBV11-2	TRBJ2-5	CASSSWEWYSETQYF	TGTGCCAGCAGCTCATGGGAGTGGTATTCGGAGACCCAGTACTTC
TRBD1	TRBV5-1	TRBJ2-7	CASSPPGQPYEQYF	TGCGCCAGCAGTCCTCCGGGACAGCCCTACGAGCAGTACTTC